Shown below are 20 T cell receptor beta chains from a single sample sequenced in a study of technical replicates of blood from a few donors. Method: immunoSEQ multiplex PCR; TCRdb's copy keeps in-frame clones and lacks some. This sample yields approximately 79,000 clones, of which around 90% are seen a single time; about 0.4% belongs to the top ten. Sequenced material: T cells isolated from PBMCs. Receptors were obtained from a human donor in good health.

V and J are TRBV10-3 and TRBJ1-2, with 10 bases lining up with TRBD1. V gave up 6 bases and J gave up 8 bases; unmatched junction bases: 6. CDR1 and CDR2 (germline): ENHRY, SYGVKD. The CDR3 is 13 amino acids. The DNA of the CDR3 is TGTGCCATCAGGGGGGACAGGGGAGACGGCTACACCTTC. Residues: CAIRGDRGDGYTF.

This rearrangement joins TRBV18 to TRBJ2-2, with 8 bases aligning to TRBD2. Trimming at V came to 2 bases and at J to 7 bases, leaving 6 bases not matched to a gene. The V gene's germline CDR1 is KGHSH and CDR2 LQKENI. This CDR3 contains 15 residues. This chain's CDR3 is CASSPVREGVGELFF. CDR3 DNA sequence: TGTGCCAGCTCACCAGTCCGGGAGGGCGTCGGGGAGCTGTTTTTT.

This clone was picked up a small number of times. V usage is TRBV19 and J usage is TRBJ2-7; D may be TRBD2 (6 bases). The CDR3 consists of 15 residues. Germline CDR1 and CDR2: LNHDA and SQIVND (reference sequence). The V end lost 4 bases, the J end lost 2 bases, and 15 bases lay between the germline ends. CDR3 bases: TGTGCCAGTAGTACCAGACTAGAGACGACCTACGAGCAGTACTTC. This codes for CASSTRLETTYEQYF.

The V and J genes are TRBV28 and TRBJ2-7, with D tentatively TRBD1 (5 bases). The V gene's germline CDR1 is MDHEN and CDR2 SYDVKM. Trimming stripped 4 bases from V and 0 bases from J, with 13 bases between. The CDR3 length is 15 residues. For the CDR3, the DNA is TGTGCCAGCAGTTCCGGACACTGGAGCTCCTACGAGCAGTACTTC. It yields the protein CASSSGHWSSYEQYF. The full variable domain, with the rest looked up from reference TRBV28 and TRBJ2-7, is DVKVTQSSRYLVKRTGEKVFLECVQDMDHENMFWYRQDPGLGLRLIYFSYDVKMKEKGDIPEGYSVSREKKERFSLILESASTNQTSMYLCASSSGHWSSYEQYFGPGTRLTVT.

The chain uses TRBV27 and TRBJ2-7; perhaps TRBD2 as D (6 bases). Trimming left V 4 bases short and J 3 bases short, with 10 bases between. This CDR3 comprises 13 residues. Germline V CDR1 and CDR2: MNHEY, SMNVEV (reference sequence). CDR3 sequence: CASSSGVSYEQYF. In DNA form, the CDR3 reads TGTGCCAGCAGTTCGGGAGTTAGCTACGAGCAGTACTTC.

This clone is a singleton in its sample. The chain carries TRBV28 and TRBJ2-3, with D possibly being TRBD1 (6 bases). Trimming removed 7 bases at V and 3 bases at J, with 8 bases between. This CDR3 is 12 amino acids long. Germline CDR1 and CDR2: MDHEN and SYDVKM. This CDR3 is CASKQGTDTQYF. The CDR3 DNA sequence: TGTGCCAGCAAACAGGGTACAGATACGCAGTATTTT.

This chain uses TRBV6-1 with TRBJ2-7; possible D gene TRBD1, 5 bases. V lost 4 bases to trimming and J lost 0 bases, with 10 bases between them. The CDR3 is 14 residues long. Germline values: CDR1 MNHNS, CDR2 SASEGT. For the CDR3, the DNA is TGTGCCAGCAGTGCTCCAGGGATCTCCTACGAGCAGTACTTC. This sequence encodes CASSAPGISYEQYF.

The chain recombines TRBV9 with TRBJ2-7; the match to TRBD1 covers 9 bases. Looked up from germline, CDR1 is SGDLS and CDR2 is YYNGEE. Trimming at V came to 2 bases and at J to 1 base, leaving 4 bases not matched to a gene. CDR3 length: 15 amino acids. Written as DNA, the CDR3 is TGTGCCAGCAGCGTCGGGACAGGGCCATCCTACGAGCAGTACTTC. Translation gives CASSVGTGPSYEQYF.

The V gene is TRBV28, the J gene TRBJ1-5; D is uncertain. CDR3 length equals 15 residues. Trimming cost V 3 bases and J 1 base, with 10 bases left between them. CDR1 MDHEN and CDR2 SYDVKM come from the germline V gene. The CDR3 nucleotides are TGTGCCAGCAGTTTGGATGCGGGAAGCAATCAGCCCCAGCATTTT. It codes for CASSLDAGSNQPQHF.

The V call is TRBV7-2, the J call TRBJ1-4, with D uncertain. V lost 1 base and J lost 10, with 10 bases in between. The CDR3 is 13 residues long. Germline values: CDR1 SGHTA, CDR2 FQGNSA. CDR3 in DNA: TGTGCCAGCAGCTTAGAGGCAGGTGGAAAACTGTTTTTT. Translated: CASSLEAGGKLFF.

V is TRBV7-2 and J is TRBJ2-3, with D possibly being TRBD2 (6 bases). The germline V gene has CDR1 SGHTA and CDR2 FQGNSA. Between the trimmed V and J ends, which lost 4 bases and 4 bases, there was a span of 15 bases. The CDR3 length is 15 residues. The CDR3 bases are TGTGCCAGCAGCTCCCGACTAGATGGAGCAGATACGCAGTATTTT. Its protein product is CASSSRLDGADTQYF.

This clone came up a few times. The V and J genes are TRBV29-1 and TRBJ1-1; weak D call: TRBD1 (6 bases). This CDR3 is 13 amino acids long. V was shortened by 8 bases and J by 1 base, with 14 bases between the two germline ends. Germline CDR1 and CDR2: SQVTM and ANQGSEA. The CDR3 is CSPLDRQNTEAFF. For the CDR3, the DNA is TGCAGCCCGTTAGACAGGCAGAACACTGAAGCTTTCTTT.

V usage is TRBV7-8 and J usage is TRBJ1-3, with D unresolved. CDR1 and CDR2 from the germline V gene are SGHVS and FQNEAQ. V lost 1 base to trimming and J lost 0 bases, with 19 bases between them. This CDR3 spans 19 amino acids. CDR3: CASSLGLVGEILSGNTIYF. CDR3 bases: TGTGCCAGCAGCTTAGGGTTGGTTGGAGAAATCCTCTCTGGAAACACCATATATTTT.

The chain joins TRBV27 to TRBJ1-2; 7 bases fit TRBD1. Germline V gene data show CDR1 as MNHEY and CDR2 as SMNVEV (reference sequence). V lost 3 bases to trimming and J lost 4 bases; unmatched junction nucleotides: 5. This CDR3 has 14 residues. CDR3 amino acids: CASSFYRGGYGYTF. The CDR3 DNA is TGTGCCAGCAGTTTTTACAGGGGCGGCTATGGCTACACCTTC.

The chain couples TRBV29-1 to TRBJ1-2; TRBD1 might be the D (6 bases). The CDR3 has 14 residues. Germline CDR1 and CDR2: SQVTM and ANQGSEA. Between the trimmed V and J ends, which lost 4 bases and 0 bases, there was a span of 12 bases. The CDR3 sequence is CSVAVTGANYGYTF. The CDR3 DNA reads TGCAGCGTTGCAGTGACAGGTGCTAACTATGGCTACACCTTC.

The chain recombines TRBV7-9 with TRBJ2-5; 7 nucleotides align to TRBD1. The CDR3 extends over 17 amino acids. V lost 5 bases and J lost 2; bases outside the gene matches: 14. Germline V gene sequence: CDR1 SEHNR, CDR2 FQNEAQ (reference sequence). The CDR3 sequence: CASSHGQARKSQETQYF. The DNA for the CDR3 is TGTGCCAGCAGCCACGGACAGGCTCGAAAATCTCAAGAGACCCAGTACTTC.

The J gene is TRBJ2-1, the V gene TRBV5-6; 7 bases map to TRBD2. From germline, CDR1 is SGHDT and CDR2 YYEEEE. The CDR3 sequence is 17 residues long. J was trimmed by 6 bases and V by 0 bases; bases with no gene match: 12. CDR3 loop: CASSLGFWGRAANEQFF. CDR3 in DNA: TGTGCCAGCAGCTTGGGGTTTTGGGGGAGGGCCGCCAATGAGCAGTTCTTC. The variable domain in full, with the rest retrieved from reference TRBV5-6 and TRBJ2-1, is DAGVTQSPTHLIKTRGQQVTLRCSPKSGHDTVSWYQQALGQGPQFIFQYYEEEERQRGNFPDRFSGHQFPNYSSELNVNALLLGDSALYLCASSLGFWGRAANEQFFGPGTRLTVL.

Points on this clone: The same CDR3 arises from other DNA sequences in this sample as well. The J gene is TRBJ1-1, the V gene TRBV9; a weak D match, TRBD1 (5 bases). V lost 0 bases and J lost 1, with 7 bases in between. The germline CDR1 and CDR2 sequences are SGDLS and YYNGEE. The length of the CDR3 is 14 residues. The CDR3 protein is CASSVGQGNTEAFF. CDR3 DNA sequence: TGTGCCAGCAGCGTAGGGCAGGGGAACACTGAAGCTTTCTTT.

The chain joins TRBV19 to TRBJ1-2; 9 nucleotides agree with TRBD1. Germline CDR1 is LNHDA and CDR2 is SQIVND (reference sequence). V dropped 7 bases and J dropped 8; count of bases not matched to a gene: 8. This CDR3 comprises 13 residues. CDR3 in DNA: TGTGCCAGTACCACTACAGGGGGCCAGGGCTACACCTTC. Amino acid sequence: CASTTTGGQGYTF.

CDR3 sequence: CASSQKTRRGLERNEQFF. CDR3 DNA: TGTGCCAGCAGCCAAAAGACTAGAAGGGGACTAGAACGGAATGAGCAGTTCTTC. The chain joins TRBV14 to TRBJ2-1, with 8 bases fitting TRBD2. The junction had 16 bases not matched to a gene; V was cut back by 2 bases and J by 7 bases. CDR1 and CDR2 from the germline V gene are SGHDN and FVKESK. The CDR3 consists of 18 residues. Using reference TRBV14 and TRBJ2-1 for the parts outside the CDR3, the full variable domain is EAGVTQFPSHSVIEKGQTVTLRCDPISGHDNLYWYRRVMGKEIKFLLHFVKESKQDESGMPNNRFLAERTGGTYSTLKVQPAELEDSGVYFCASSQKTRRGLERNEQFFGPGTRLTVL.